This T cell receptor (beta chain) was obtained from a study of CD8 T cells in Susac syndrome. The germline V gene encodes CDR1 MNHEY and CDR2 SMNVEV (reference sequence). The CDR3 is 13 residues long. The V gene lost 5 bases and the J gene lost 3 bases, with 8 bases spanning the gap. This clonotype was seen a few times. Reverse transcription of roughly 0.5 to 1 ug RNA was performed with random hexamers. TCRdb re-analysed the immunoSEQ multiplex PCR reads in MiXCR, keeping a single row per CDR3 protein. The sample gives fewer than 150,000 distinct CDR3 sequences, around 94% of which show up once; about 0.26% is in the top ten.

J is TRBJ1-5 and V is TRBV27; D remains unclear. The receptor was isolated from a human donor in good health. The sample comprised CD8+ T cells from PBMCs. The CDR3 nucleotides are TGTGCCAGCAGTGCCGCCGACAATCAGCCCCAGCATTTT. This encodes CASSAADNQPQHF.